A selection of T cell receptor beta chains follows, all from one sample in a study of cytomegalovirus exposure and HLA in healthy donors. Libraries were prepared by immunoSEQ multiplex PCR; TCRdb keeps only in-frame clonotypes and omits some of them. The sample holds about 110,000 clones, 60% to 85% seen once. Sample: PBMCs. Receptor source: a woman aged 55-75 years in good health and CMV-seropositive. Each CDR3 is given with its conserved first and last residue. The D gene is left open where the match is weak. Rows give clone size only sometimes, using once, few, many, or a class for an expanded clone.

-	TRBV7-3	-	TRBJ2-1	TGTGCCAGCAGCTTAACGTCTCCCCGTTCCTTCTCCTACAATGAGCAGTTCTTC	CASSLTSPRSFSYNEQFF
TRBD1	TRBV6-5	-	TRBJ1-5	TGTGCCAGCGGAAAGGGGGCTAGGGTACAGCCCCAGCATTTT	CASGKGARVQPQHF
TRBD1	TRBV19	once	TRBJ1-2	TGTGCCAGTACCCCCGGGACAGGGTACTATGGCTACACCTTC	CASTPGTGYYGYTF
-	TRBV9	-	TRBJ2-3	TGTGCCAGCAGCGCAGGGGGGCAGTTCACAGATACGCAGTATTTT	CASSAGGQFTDTQYF
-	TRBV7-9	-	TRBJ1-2	TGTGCCAGCAGCTTATACGGGGGAGAGGGCTACACCTTC	CASSLYGGEGYTF
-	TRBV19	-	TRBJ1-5	TGTGCCAGTAGTGCCGCAGGGGGCAATCAGCCCCAGCATTTT	CASSAAGGNQPQHF
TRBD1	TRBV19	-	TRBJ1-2	TGTGCCAGTAGTACTATTAGGGGGCAATATGGCTACACCTTC	CASSTIRGQYGYTF
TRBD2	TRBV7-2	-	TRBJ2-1	TGTGCCAGCACCCTAGCGGGAGGAGGGATCAATGAGCAGTTCTTC	CASTLAGGGINEQFF
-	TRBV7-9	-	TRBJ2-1	TGTGCCAGCAGCGCGGGATTAGCGGTCACAAACAATGAGCAGTTCTTC	CASSAGLAVTNNEQFF
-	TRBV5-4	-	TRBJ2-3	TGTGCCAGCAGCTTACCTCACTCCCAAGATACGCAGTATTTT	CASSLPHSQDTQYF
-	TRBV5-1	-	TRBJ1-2	TGCGCCAGCAGCTTGGAACGCGCGGGCTACACCTTC	CASSLERAGYTF
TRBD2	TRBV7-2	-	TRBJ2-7	TGTGCCAGCGGGGGGGGAGGGAGGGCGTGGTCCGAGCAGTACTTC	CASGGGGRAWSEQYF
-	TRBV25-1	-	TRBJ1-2	TGTGCCAGCAGTGAGGGAGGCTATGGCTACACCTTC	CASSEGGYGYTF
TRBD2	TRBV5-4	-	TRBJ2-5	TGTGCCAGCAGCCCGGGACTAGCGGGACTGGAGACCCAGTACTTC	CASSPGLAGLETQYF
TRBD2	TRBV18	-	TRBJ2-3	TGTGCCAGCTCACGTACCGGGACTAAGGGCACAGATACGCAGTATTTT	CASSRTGTKGTDTQYF
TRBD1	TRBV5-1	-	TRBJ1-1	TGCGCCAGCAGCTTGGCCCAGCGGACAGGGGATTTTGCTTTCTTT	CASSLAQRTGDFAFF
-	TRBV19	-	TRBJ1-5	TGTGCCAGTAGTATAGGACAGATAGACAATCAGCCCCAGCATTTT	CASSIGQIDNQPQHF
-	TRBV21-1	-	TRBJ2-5	TGTGCCAGTGGTGGAGGGGTACAAGAGACCCAGTACTTC	CASGGGVQETQYF
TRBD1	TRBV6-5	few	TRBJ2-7	TGTGCCAGCACCGAGACAGGGGAGAGCTCCTACGAGCAGTACTTC	CASTETGESSYEQYF
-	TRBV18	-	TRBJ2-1	TGTGCCAGCTCAGTAGGGAGTGGGTCCTACAATGAGCAGTTCTTC	CASSVGSGSYNEQFF
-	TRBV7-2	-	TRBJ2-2	TGTGCCAGCAGCTTAACCCGCAGCGGGGAGCTGTTTTTT	CASSLTRSGELFF
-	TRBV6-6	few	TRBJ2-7	TGTGCCAGCACCTGGACCGGGATCACGTCCTACGAGCAGTACTTC	CASTWTGITSYEQYF
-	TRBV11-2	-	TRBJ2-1	TGTGCCAGCACTCGAACGATAGGGGAGGGGGGAGGATACAATGAGCAGTTCTTC	CASTRTIGEGGGYNEQFF
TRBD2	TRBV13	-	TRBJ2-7	TGTGCCAGCAGCTTTAGTTCACCAAGCGGGACTTTCTCCTACGAGCAGTACTTC	CASSFSSPSGTFSYEQYF
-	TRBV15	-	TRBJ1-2	TGTGCCACCAGCCTACGGACAGTAGCTAACTATGGCTACACCTTC	CATSLRTVANYGYTF
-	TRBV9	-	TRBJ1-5	TGTGCCAGCAGCAAAACTCCAGGGTCTGATCAGCCCCAGCATTTT	CASSKTPGSDQPQHF
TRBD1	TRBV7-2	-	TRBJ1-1	TGTGCCAGCAGCTTAGCTCCCGGGACAGCTAACACTGAAGCTTTCTTT	CASSLAPGTANTEAFF
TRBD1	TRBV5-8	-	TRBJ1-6	TGTGCCAGCAGCTTGTGGGGACAGGGACGGAATTCACCCCTCCACTTT	CASSLWGQGRNSPLHF
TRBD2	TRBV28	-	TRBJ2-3	TGTGCCAGCTTTCCTCCGGGGGGGGGAATATTGTTT	CASFPPGGGILF
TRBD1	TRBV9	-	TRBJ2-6	TGTGCCAGCAGCCCATACCCCACGACAGGGATTGGCTCTGGGGCCAACGTCCTGACTTTC	CASSPYPTTGIGSGANVLTF
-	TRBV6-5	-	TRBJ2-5	TGTGCCAGCAGACCAGATTCGGGGGTGGAAGAGACCCAGTACTTC	CASRPDSGVEETQYF
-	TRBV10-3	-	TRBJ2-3	TGTGCCATCAGCGAGATCCCTAGCGACCAAAGCACAGATACGCAGTATTTT	CAISEIPSDQSTDTQYF
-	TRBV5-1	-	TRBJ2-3	TGCGCCAGCAGCGACCCAACTAGTCACAATACGCAGTATTTT	CASSDPTSHNTQYF
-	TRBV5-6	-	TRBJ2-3	TGTGCCAGCAGCTTGTTTTCGGAGCTCCATACGCAGTATTTT	CASSLFSELHTQYF
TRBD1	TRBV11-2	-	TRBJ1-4	TGTGCCAGCAGCTTAGAACCGCCTTTAGGACTCCGGGACAGGGGAGAAAAACTGTTTTTT	CASSLEPPLGLRDRGEKLFF
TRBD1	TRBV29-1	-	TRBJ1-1	TGCAGCGTTCGGCGGACAGGGGGGGATGGTGAAGCTTTCTTT	CSVRRTGGDGEAFF
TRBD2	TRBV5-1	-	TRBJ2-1	TGCGCCAGCGGAAAAGCGGGAGGGCCCTACAATGAGCAGTTCTTC	CASGKAGGPYNEQFF
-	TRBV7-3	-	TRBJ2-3	TGTGCCAGCAGCCTAGGGGGGGGTCGCACAGATACGCAGTATTTT	CASSLGGGRTDTQYF
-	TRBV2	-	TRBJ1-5	TGTGCCAGCAGTTCCCAGGGTGGGTCTCAGCCCCAGCATTTT	CASSSQGGSQPQHF
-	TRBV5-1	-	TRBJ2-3	TGCGCCAGCAGCTTGTCCCTCAGGTCAGATACGCAGTATTTT	CASSLSLRSDTQYF